One sample yielded the 21 T cell receptor beta chains listed below, sequenced in a study of T cells in narcolepsy. Libraries were prepared by immunoSEQ multiplex PCR; TCRdb keeps only in-frame clonotypes and omits some of them. The table has about 40,000 clones, about 85% seen once; the top ten hold about 1.5%. The sequenced sample consisted of CD45RA- memory CD4+ T cells from PBMCs. The receptors were sampled from a human donor with narcolepsy.

The chain couples TRBV2 to TRBJ2-3; TRBD2 matches 13 bases. With V trimmed by 4 bases and J by 10 bases, 5 bases remained unmatched. Per the germline V gene, CDR1 is SNHLY and CDR2 is FYNNEI. The CDR3 spans 14 residues. The CDR3 DNA reads TGTGCCAGCAGTGCCCGGACTAGCGGGGGTGCGCAGTATTTT. As protein: CASSARTSGGAQYF.

This rearrangement joins TRBV14 to TRBJ2-5; D may match TRBD1 or TRBD2 (5 bases each). This CDR3 contains 15 residues. V was shortened by 1 base and J by 5 bases, with 14 bases between the two germline ends. Germline CDR1 reads SGHDN; CDR2 reads FVKESK. This CDR3 is CASSQASGAAETQYF. The DNA for the CDR3 is TGTGCCAGCAGCCAAGCCTCCGGGGCGGCGGAGACCCAGTACTTC.

The chain uses TRBV13 and TRBJ2-3, with a tentative D call TRBD2 (5 bases). The V gene lost 6 bases and the J gene lost 1 base, with 14 bases spanning the gap. Germline CDR1 and CDR2: PRHDT and FYEKMQ (reference sequence). The CDR3 has 15 residues. CDR3 sequence reads: CASSIRAAGTDTQYF. CDR3 sequence (DNA): TGTGCCAGCAGTATTAGGGCAGCGGGCACAGATACGCAGTATTTT. The whole variable domain, filled in from reference TRBV13 and TRBJ2-3, reads AAGVIQSPRHLIKEKRETATLKCYPIPRHDTVYWYQQGPGQDPQFLISFYEKMQSDKGSIPDRFSAQQFSDYHSELNMSSLELGDSALYFCASSIRAAGTDTQYFGPGTRLTVL.

J is TRBJ2-5 and V is TRBV7-6; 8 nucleotides agree with TRBD2. The CDR3 totals 16 residues. Germline-derived CDR1 and CDR2 are SGHVS and FNYEAQ. V shed 5 bases and J 1 base; nucleotides not matched to a gene: 9. The CDR3 coding sequence is TGTGCCAGCAGCGGCTTGGCGGGGGGACTCCAAGAGACCCAGTACTTC. Translation: CASSGLAGGLQETQYF.

The chain has TRBV5-6 and TRBJ2-2; 8 positions agree with TRBD2. The length of the CDR3 is 16 residues. V shed 0 bases, J shed 7 bases, and the junction held 8 bases outside the gene matches. Germline CDR1 reads SGHDT; CDR2 reads YYEEEE. The CDR3: CASSLVRAGGHGELFF. The DNA for the CDR3 is TGTGCCAGCAGCTTGGTTCGTGCGGGGGGCCACGGGGAGCTGTTTTTT.

The chain has TRBV14 and TRBJ2-5; 12 bases are shared with TRBD2. The V gene end was trimmed by 2 bases and the J gene end by 7 bases; junction bases not matched to a gene: 5. This CDR3 comprises 15 residues. CDR1 and CDR2 (germline): SGHDN, FVKESK. The CDR3 region has the DNA TGTGCCAGCAGCCAACAACTAGCGGGGGGACTGACCCAGTACTTC. Residues: CASSQQLAGGLTQYF.

J is TRBJ1-6 and V is TRBV6-5; D is undetermined. Germline CDR1 reads MNHEY; CDR2 reads SVGAGI. The CDR3 length is 13 residues. The ends were cut back, 5 bases at V and 9 bases at J, with 11 bases in the middle. DNA for the CDR3: TGTGCCAGCAGTACCCTAAAGGCTTCACCCCTCCACTTT. Protein: CASSTLKASPLHF.

The chain links TRBV18 to TRBJ2-5; the D is unclear. The CDR3 loop spans 12 amino acids. V lost 3 bases and J 0 bases, leaving 2 bases between the germline ends. CDR1 is KGHSH and CDR2 is LQKENI in the germline V gene. CDR3: CASSPYQETQYF. For the CDR3, the DNA is TGTGCCAGCTCACCGTACCAAGAGACCCAGTACTTC.

The chain has TRBV7-2 and TRBJ2-1; D is unclear. This CDR3 spans 14 amino acids. Germline V gene data show CDR1 as SGHTA and CDR2 as FQGNSA. V gave up 5 bases and J gave up 5 bases, with 13 bases separating them. The DNA of the CDR3 is TGTGCCAGCAGCCGGTTAAATGGGGACAATGAGCAGTTCTTC. Amino acid sequence: CASSRLNGDNEQFF.

The chain uses TRBV19 and TRBJ1-5; TRBD1 agrees at 9 bases. CDR1 LNHDA and CDR2 SQIVND come from the germline V gene (reference sequence). Germline trimming cut 5 bases from V and 7 bases from J; bases unmatched to any gene: 12. The CDR3 sequence is 16 residues long. This CDR3 is CASSAITGGANQPQHF. The CDR3 region has the DNA TGTGCCAGTAGTGCCATAACAGGGGGCGCAAACCAGCCCCAGCATTTT.

This chain connects TRBV6-6 to TRBJ2-1, with D possibly being TRBD1 (5 bases). Germline V gives CDR1 MNHNY, CDR2 SVGAGI (reference sequence). The CDR3 sequence is 16 residues long. V was shortened by 0 bases and J by 2 bases, with 11 bases between the two germline ends. CDR3 coding DNA: TGTGCCAGCAGTTACTCGAAAGGGGCTCCCTACAATGAGCAGTTCTTC. This translates into CASSYSKGAPYNEQFF.

The CDR3 region has the DNA TGTGCCAGCAGCTCTCCCCAGACATTGCTGGGAAACACCATATATTTT. Its translation is CASSSPQTLLGNTIYF. V gene TRBV7-3 combines with J gene TRBJ1-3; D ambiguous. The CDR3 runs to 16 residues. Germline-derived CDR1 and CDR2 are SGHTA and FQGTGA. Trimming removed 4 bases at V and 4 bases at J, with 17 bases between.

This clone has only a few counts. This rearrangement joins TRBV28 to TRBJ2-7, with D tentatively TRBD2 (6 bases). There are 14 residues in the CDR3. Germline CDR1 reads MDHEN; CDR2 reads SYDVKM. Trimming cost V 3 bases and J 4 bases, with 13 bases left between them. The chain's CDR3 is CASSLGGIRYEQYF. In DNA form, the CDR3 reads TGTGCCAGCAGTTTGGGGGGTATCAGGTACGAGCAGTACTTC. Drawing the rest from reference TRBV28 and TRBJ2-7, the complete variable domain is DVKVTQSSRYLVKRTGEKVFLECVQDMDHENMFWYRQDPGLGLRLIYFSYDVKMKEKGDIPEGYSVSREKKERFSLILESASTNQTSMYLCASSLGGIRYEQYFGPGTRLTVT.

This chain links TRBV9 with TRBJ1-6; D ambiguous. CDR1 and CDR2 (germline): SGDLS, YYNGEE. V lost 4 bases, J lost 8 bases, and 16 bases lay in between. The CDR3 totals 15 residues. The CDR3 reads CASSPSPQMDSPLHF. CDR3 nucleotide sequence: TGTGCCAGCAGCCCGAGTCCCCAAATGGATTCACCCCTCCACTTT.

V is TRBV5-6 and J is TRBJ2-3; no firm D call. The germline CDR1 and CDR2 sequences are SGHDT and YYEEEE. V was trimmed by 1 base and J by 5 bases, leaving 2 bases between them. CDR3 size: 11 residues. The DNA of the CDR3 is TGTGCCAGCAGCTTGAGAGATACGCAGTATTTT. Its translation is CASSLRDTQYF.

The rearrangement joins TRBV25-1 to TRBJ2-1; perhaps TRBD2 as D (6 bases). The germline gives CDR1 MGHDK, CDR2 SYGVNS. Deletions cut 0 bases from V and 9 bases from J, with 12 bases between. The CDR3 is made up of 14 amino acids. CDR3 in amino acids: CASSEYGREVEQFF. The CDR3 nucleotides read TGTGCCAGCAGTGAATATGGCAGGGAGGTTGAGCAGTTCTTC.

This clone came up once. The chain has TRBV5-1 and TRBJ2-1; D not resolved. The CDR3 is made up of 11 amino acids. Trimming pared 4 bases from V and 8 bases from J, leaving 7 bases between. Germline values: CDR1 SGHRS, CDR2 YFSETQ. The CDR3 nucleotides are TGCGCCAGCAGCCGAGTGGATGAGCAGTTCTTC. Protein product: CASSRVDEQFF.

The chain combines TRBV4-3 with TRBJ2-1, with D possibly TRBD2 on 7 matching bases. Trimming took 4 bases from V and 3 from J, leaving 13 bases between them. The germline CDR1 and CDR2 sequences are LGHNA and YSLEER. The CDR3 is 15 amino acids. The CDR3 reads CASSRGGQGYNEQFF. CDR3 bases: TGCGCCAGCAGCCGGGGGGGGCAGGGCTACAATGAGCAGTTCTTC.

This chain connects TRBV7-8 to TRBJ2-5; maybe TRBD1 (6 bases). The CDR3 extends over 13 amino acids. V lost 5 bases and J 3 bases, leaving 10 bases between the germline ends. Per germline, CDR1 SGHVS and CDR2 FQNEAQ. CDR3 amino acids: CASSLGQKETQYF. Written as DNA, the CDR3 is TGTGCCAGCAGCCTGGGACAAAAAGAGACCCAGTACTTC.

J is TRBJ1-4 and V is TRBV5-1; unclear D gene. Germline V gene sequence: CDR1 SGHRS, CDR2 YFSETQ. The CDR3 is made up of 14 amino acids. V was cut by 3 bases and J by 3 bases, with 9 bases left in between. CDR3 sequence reads: CASSSGNPNEKLFF. CDR3 bases: TGCGCCAGCAGCTCGGGGAACCCTAATGAAAAACTGTTTTTT.

In DNA form, the CDR3 reads TGTGCCAGCAGCGAAGTGAGTGAGCAGTTCTTC. It codes for CASSEVSEQFF. V is TRBV9 and J is TRBJ2-1; the D is unclear. CDR1 and CDR2 (germline): SGDLS, YYNGEE. The length of the CDR3 is 11 residues. Trimming took off 3 bases at V and 9 bases at J, with 7 bases between the two ends.